This TCR beta chain comes out of a study of early T cells in non-severe SARS-CoV-2 infection. For the study at large: Sequencing input comprised bulk RNA from unsorted whole blood; chain pairing was not available. Study-wide results and limits: Anti-spike CD8 responses were favored in VDJdb matching, and private and CD4 specificities were missed.

This clonotype showed up many times. Its antigen is still unknown. Attached unique molecular identifiers marked individual cDNA molecules. TCRdb recomputed calls from the 5' RACE reads with MiXCR, one row per CDR3 protein. Here the sample spans over 85,000 distinct CDR3 sequences, less than 15% being singletons. The CDR3 totals 13 residues. CDR1 and CDR2 (germline): SGHRS, YFSETQ. Trimming stripped 4 bases from V and 6 bases from J, with 14 bases between. The J gene is TRBJ2-7, the V gene TRBV5-1; D not certain. The sequenced material came from whole blood. The source is an adult who was a healthcare worker with PCR-confirmed SARS-CoV-2 infection or an uninfected control (not recorded which). This CDR3 reads CASSHPYGIEQYF. DNA for the CDR3: TGCGCCAGCAGCCACCCGTACGGAATCGAGCAGTACTTC. The full variable domain, completed using reference TRBV5-1 and TRBJ2-7, is KAGVTQTPRYLIKTRGQQVTLSCSPISGHRSVSWYQQTPGQGLQFLFEYFSETQRNKGNFPGRFSGRQFSNSRSEMNVSTLELGDSALYLCASSHPYGIEQYFGPGTRLTVT.